Each of the 11 T cell receptor beta chains below was sequenced from the same sample in a study of T cell responses to AZD1222 COVID-19 vaccine. Sequencing used immunoSEQ multiplex PCR; TCRdb keeps in-frame clones, though not all of them. Of more than 85,000 clones in the sample, 92% were seen once. The sequences come from peripheral blood, collected on day 0 of AZD1222 vaccination. All receptors come from an adult in good health.

This clone came up once. DNA of the CDR3: TGTGCCAGCAGTTCGACGGGACTGAGGAATCAGCCCCAGCATTTT. Translated, it gives CASSSTGLRNQPQHF. The V and J genes are TRBV28 and TRBJ1-5; a possible D gene is TRBD1 (5 bases). CDR3 length: 15 residues. CDR1 MDHEN and CDR2 SYDVKM come from the germline V gene. Trimming left V 4 bases short and J 4 bases short, with 14 bases between.

For the CDR3, the DNA is TGCAGTGCCATAGAGTTCTATGGCTACACCTTC. Encoded protein: CSAIEFYGYTF. This chain links TRBV20-1 with TRBJ1-2; D ambiguous. V was pared by 6 bases and J by 4 bases, with 9 bases between. The germline V gene encodes CDR1 DFQATT and CDR2 SNEGSKA (reference sequence). This CDR3 contains 11 residues.

The genes are TRBV2 and TRBJ2-7; perhaps TRBD2 as D (6 bases). This CDR3 spans 12 amino acids. Germline CDR1 reads SNHLY; CDR2 reads FYNNEI. V was clipped by 6 bases and J by 0 bases, with 6 bases between them. CDR3 in amino acids: CASRDYSYEQYF. The CDR3 DNA is TGTGCCAGCAGGGACTACTCCTACGAGCAGTACTTC.

The chain uses TRBV5-1 and TRBJ1-1; D remains unclear. Germline V gene data show CDR1 as SGHRS and CDR2 as YFSETQ. The CDR3 length is 13 residues. The ends were cut back, 2 bases at V and 7 bases at J, with 12 bases in the middle. CDR3 amino acids: CASSLPDNYEAFF. DNA of the CDR3: TGCGCCAGCAGCTTACCCGACAACTATGAAGCTTTCTTT.

This clone appeared once. The genes are TRBV9 and TRBJ1-3, with TRBD1 matching over 9 bases. CDR3 length: 17 amino acids. With V trimmed by 6 bases and J by 3 bases, 13 bases remained unmatched. The germline CDR1 and CDR2 sequences are SGDLS and YYNGEE. CDR3 coding DNA: TGTGCCAGCAAAATGCCGGGACAGGGTAAAAGTGGAAACACCATATATTTT. Its translation: CASKMPGQGKSGNTIYF.

This chain joins TRBV7-9 and TRBJ1-1; D uncertain. The V end was cut by 8 bases, the J end by 0 bases, with 4 bases between. CDR1 SEHNR and CDR2 FQNEAQ come from the germline V gene (reference sequence). The CDR3 spans 11 residues. CDR3 coding DNA: TGTGCCAGCGAGATGAACACTGAAGCTTTCTTT. Protein sequence: CASEMNTEAFF.

This sequence joins TRBV2 and TRBJ2-1, with D perhaps given as TRBD1 or TRBD2 (6 bases each). The V end lost 6 bases, the J end lost 16 bases, and 25 bases lay between the germline ends. The CDR3 contains 14 residues. Germline V lookup: CDR1 SNHLY, CDR2 FYNNEI. CDR3 in DNA: TGTGCCAGCAGGGGGAGTTCCGGCTTTCGGGGGCAATTCTTC. Amino acid sequence: CASRGSSGFRGQFF. The variable domain in full, completed from reference TRBV2 and TRBJ2-1, reads EPEVTQTPSHQVTQMGQEVILRCVPISNHLYFYWYRQILGQKVEFLVSFYNNEISEKSEIFDDQFSVERPDGSNFTLKIRSTKLEDSAMYFCASRGSSGFRGQFFGPGTRLTVL.

The chain employs TRBV5-1 and TRBJ2-1; D may be TRBD1 (6 bases). V was trimmed by 4 bases and J by 2 bases, leaving 10 bases between them. From germline, CDR1 is SGHRS and CDR2 YFSETQ. The CDR3 length is 14 residues. CDR3 protein: CASSGGQTYNEQFF. CDR3 DNA sequence: TGCGCCAGCAGCGGGGGACAAACCTACAATGAGCAGTTCTTC.

This clone turned up a few times. The chain uses TRBV5-4 and TRBJ2-7; 11 nucleotides match TRBD1. V dropped 0 bases and J dropped 4; count of bases not matched to a gene: 6. Per the germline V gene, CDR1 is SGHNT and CDR2 is YYREEE (reference sequence). CDR3 size: 16 residues. The CDR3 is CASSLDPGQGVYEQYF. The DNA for the CDR3 is TGTGCCAGCAGCTTGGATCCGGGACAGGGGGTTTACGAGCAGTACTTC.

This clone was observed a handful of times. The V and J genes are TRBV27 and TRBJ1-5; D is possibly TRBD1 (5 bases). The germline V gene has CDR1 MNHEY and CDR2 SMNVEV (reference sequence). Trimming cost V 5 bases and J 2 bases, with 10 bases left between them. This CDR3 is built from 14 residues. The CDR3: CASSVGGGNQPQHF. The CDR3 DNA is TGTGCCAGCAGTGTGGGGGGGGGCAATCAGCCCCAGCATTTT.

The chain joins TRBV28 to TRBJ2-2; 7 bases fit TRBD1. J was trimmed by 0 bases and V by 3 bases; bases with no gene match: 10. The CDR3 contains 18 residues. Germline V gives CDR1 MDHEN, CDR2 SYDVKM. The CDR3 spells CASSLEGPGQTNTGELFF. The CDR3 DNA sequence: TGTGCCAGCAGTTTGGAAGGGCCGGGACAGACGAACACCGGGGAGCTGTTTTTT.